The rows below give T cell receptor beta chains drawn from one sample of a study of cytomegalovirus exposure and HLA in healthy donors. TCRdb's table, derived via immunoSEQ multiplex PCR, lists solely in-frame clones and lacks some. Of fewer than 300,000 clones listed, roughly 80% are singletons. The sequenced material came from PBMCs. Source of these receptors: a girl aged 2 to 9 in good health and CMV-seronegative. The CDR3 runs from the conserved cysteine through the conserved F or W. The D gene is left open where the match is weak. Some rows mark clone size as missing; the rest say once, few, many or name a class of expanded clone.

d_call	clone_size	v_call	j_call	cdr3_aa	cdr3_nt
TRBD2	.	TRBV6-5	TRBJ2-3	CASSLAGGTDTQYF	TGTGCCAGCAGTCTAGCGGGGGGTACAGATACGCAGTATTTT
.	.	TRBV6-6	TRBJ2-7	CASREGGGEQYF	TGTGCCAGCAGGGAGGGGGGGGGCGAGCAGTACTTC
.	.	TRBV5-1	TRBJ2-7	CASSFLDRGLEDEQYF	TGCGCCAGCAGCTTTCTTGATAGAGGTTTGGAGGATGAGCAGTACTTC
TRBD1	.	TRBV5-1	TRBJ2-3	CASSLAGTANTDTQYF	TGCGCCAGCAGCTTGGCCGGGACAGCGAACACAGATACGCAGTATTTT
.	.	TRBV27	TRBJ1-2	CASSLGTGVPYGYTF	TGTGCCAGCAGTTTAGGGACGGGGGTCCCCTATGGCTACACCTTC
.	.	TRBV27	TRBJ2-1	CASSFRRYNEQFF	TGTGCCAGCAGTTTCAGGCGATACAATGAGCAGTTCTTC
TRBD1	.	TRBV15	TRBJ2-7	CATSKGGQGAYEQYF	TGTGCCACCAGCAAGGGGGGACAGGGGGCCTACGAGCAGTACTTC
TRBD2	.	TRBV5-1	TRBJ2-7	CASRVAGGSYEQYF	TGCGCCAGTCGGGTAGCGGGAGGATCCTACGAGCAGTACTTC
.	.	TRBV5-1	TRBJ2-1	CASSHDSSYNEQFF	TGCGCCAGCAGCCATGACAGTTCCTACAATGAGCAGTTCTTC
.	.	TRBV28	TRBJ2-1	CASRVSGVTNEQFF	TGTGCCAGCAGGGTTAGCGGTGTCACCAATGAGCAGTTCTTC
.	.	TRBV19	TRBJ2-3	CASSMEQGLFTDTQYF	TGTGCCAGTAGTATGGAACAGGGTCTCTTCACAGATACGCAGTATTTT
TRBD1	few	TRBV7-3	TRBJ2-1	CASSLTGGNEQFF	TGTGCCAGCAGCTTGACAGGGGGCAATGAGCAGTTCTTC
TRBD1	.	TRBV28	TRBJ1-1	CASRGTALNTEAFF	TGTGCCAGCAGAGGGACAGCCCTGAACACTGAAGCTTTCTTT
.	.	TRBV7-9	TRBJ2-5	CASSLGAETQYF	TGTGCCAGCAGCTTAGGAGCAGAGACCCAGTACTTC
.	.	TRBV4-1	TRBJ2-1	CASSQDDGGGLYNEQFF	TGCGCCAGCAGCCAAGACGATGGGGGGGGCCTATACAATGAGCAGTTCTTC
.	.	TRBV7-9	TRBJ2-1	CASTWGVDEQFF	TGTGCCAGCACCTGGGGCGTCGATGAGCAGTTCTTC
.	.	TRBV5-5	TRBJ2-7	CASSMGTLPYEQYF	TGTGCCAGCAGCATGGGGACTCTTCCCTACGAGCAGTACTTC
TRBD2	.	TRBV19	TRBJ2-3	CASSTGTSGVSSTDTQYF	TGTGCCAGTAGTACAGGGACTAGCGGGGTATCTAGCACAGATACGCAGTATTTT
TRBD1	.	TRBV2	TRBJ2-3	CASRAPGQSTSSTDTQYF	TGTGCCAGCAGGGCGCCGGGACAGTCAACTTCTAGCACAGATACGCAGTATTTT
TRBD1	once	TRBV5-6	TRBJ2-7	CASSPRDRAYEQYF	TGTGCCAGCAGCCCTCGGGACAGGGCCTACGAGCAGTACTTC
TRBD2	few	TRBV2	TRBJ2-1	CASQGTSGGYNEQFF	TGTGCCAGCCAAGGGACTAGCGGGGGGTACAATGAGCAGTTCTTC
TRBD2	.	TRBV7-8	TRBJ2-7	CASSLERGTSGSYEQYF	TGTGCCAGCAGCTTAGAAAGGGGGACTAGCGGCTCCTACGAGCAGTACTTC
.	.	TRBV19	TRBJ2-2	CASSIQGMYGELFF	TGTGCCAGTAGTATCCAGGGAATGTACGGGGAGCTGTTTTTT
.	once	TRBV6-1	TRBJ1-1	CASSVGSAGFTEAFF	TGTGCCAGCAGTGTGGGCAGTGCGGGGTTCACTGAAGCTTTCTTT
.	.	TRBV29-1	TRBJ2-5	CSVRSGETQYF	TGCAGCGTGCGATCGGGGGAGACCCAGTACTTC
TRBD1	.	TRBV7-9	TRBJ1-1	CASSPQRGDRGPMDTEAFF	TGTGCCAGCAGCCCCCAGAGGGGGGACAGGGGGCCTATGGACACTGAAGCTTTCTTT
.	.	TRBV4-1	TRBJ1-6	CASSLYSYNSPLHF	TGCGCCAGCAGCCTTTACTCCTATAATTCACCCCTCCACTTT
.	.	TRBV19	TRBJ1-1	CASSIPQGRMEGTEAFF	TGTGCCAGTAGTATTCCCCAGGGTCGGATGGAAGGCACTGAAGCTTTCTTT
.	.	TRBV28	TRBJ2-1	CASSRYNEQFF	TGTGCCAGCAGCAGGTACAATGAGCAGTTCTTC
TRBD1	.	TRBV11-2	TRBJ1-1	CASSPPGQGVLGNTEAFF	TGTGCCAGCAGCCCACCGGGACAGGGGGTTTTGGGAAACACTGAAGCTTTCTTT
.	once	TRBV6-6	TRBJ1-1	CASSPGSVTRSEAFF	TGTGCCAGCAGCCCAGGGTCCGTTACACGGTCTGAAGCTTTCTTT
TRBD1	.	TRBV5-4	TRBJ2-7	CASSLAPGQVAYEQYF	TGTGCCAGCAGCTTGGCCCCAGGACAGGTCGCCTACGAGCAGTACTTC
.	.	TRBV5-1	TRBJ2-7	CASLVEPGIYEQYF	TGCGCCAGCCTTGTGGAACCAGGAATCTACGAGCAGTACTTC
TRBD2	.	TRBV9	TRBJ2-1	CASSPKPGTSGSSYNEQFF	TGTGCCAGCAGCCCTAAACCCGGGACTAGCGGGAGCTCCTACAATGAGCAGTTCTTC
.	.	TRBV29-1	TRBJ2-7	CSVRGNREQYF	TGCAGCGTTCGGGGGAATCGGGAGCAGTACTTC
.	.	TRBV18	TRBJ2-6	CASSPAGFTGANVLTF	TGTGCCAGCTCACCTGCGGGGTTCACTGGGGCCAACGTCCTGACTTTC
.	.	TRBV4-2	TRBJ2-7	CASSQEPGSYEQYF	TGTGCCAGCAGCCAAGAGCCGGGCTCCTACGAGCAGTACTTC